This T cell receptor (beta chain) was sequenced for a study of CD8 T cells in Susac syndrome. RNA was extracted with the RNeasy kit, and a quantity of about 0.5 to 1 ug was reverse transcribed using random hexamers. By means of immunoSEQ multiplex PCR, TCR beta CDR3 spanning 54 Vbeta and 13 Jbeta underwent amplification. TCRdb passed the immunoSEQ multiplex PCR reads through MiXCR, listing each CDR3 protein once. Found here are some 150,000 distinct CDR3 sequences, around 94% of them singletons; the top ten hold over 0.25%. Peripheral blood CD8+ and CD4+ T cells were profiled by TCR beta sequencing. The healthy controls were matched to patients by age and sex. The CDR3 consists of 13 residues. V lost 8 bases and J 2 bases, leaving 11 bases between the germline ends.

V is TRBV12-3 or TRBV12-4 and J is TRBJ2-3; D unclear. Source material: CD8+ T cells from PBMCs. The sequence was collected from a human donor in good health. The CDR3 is CASYLDHTDTQYF. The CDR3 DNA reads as TGTGCCAGCTACCTGGACCACACAGATACGCAGTATTTT.